The sequence of this T cell receptor beta chain was determined in a study of human T cells and chemical hapten exposure. There are many counts of this clonotype. Time point of the sample: patch test 3, about 24 weeks after DPC sensitization. Specified treatment: therapeutic diphenylcyclopropenone sensitization with weekly scalp DPC. TCRdb used MiXCR to reprocess the RACE reads, holding one entry per CDR3 protein. This sample has around 130,000 distinct CDR3 sequences, with roughly 12% found just once. This CDR3 has 15 residues. CDR1 is LNHDA, CDR2 SQIVND, per germline (reference sequence). Trimming cost V 5 bases and J 4 bases; bases outside gene matches: 8.

The rearrangement uses TRBV19 and TRBJ2-7; 10 nucleotides match TRBD1. Sample: whole blood, taken in connection with sensitization to the hapten diphenylcyclopropenone (DPC). This sequence originates from a woman between 50 and 59 years old with alopecia areata. Some clones in this sample may be carry-over from other donors' samples. CDR3 amino acids: CASSSPGQGLYEQYF. As DNA, the CDR3 is TGTGCCAGTAGTTCGCCGGGACAGGGGCTGTACGAGCAGTACTTC.